A single sample gave rise to the 2 T cell receptor beta chains below, sequenced in a study of cytomegalovirus exposure and HLA in healthy donors. A multiplex PCR was run with 60 Vbeta primers and 13 Jbeta primers. Generated by immunoSEQ multiplex PCR, the TCRdb table keeps only in-frame clones and is missing some. The data hold around 100,000 clones, with approximately 73% observed a single time. Material for sequencing was PBMCs. These receptors originate from a middle-aged man in good health and CMV-seronegative.

V gene TRBV4-2 combines with J gene TRBJ2-3, with 8 bases identical to TRBD2. This CDR3 region has 16 residues. The V and J ends lost 1 base and 1 base, in that order; junction bases with no gene match: 4. CDR1 is LGHNA and CDR2 is YNFKEQ in the germline V gene. The CDR3 spells CASSQGAGARTDTQYF. In DNA form, the CDR3 reads TGTGCCAGCAGCCAAGGAGCGGGGGCCCGCACAGATACGCAGTATTTT.

The rearrangement joins TRBV4-3 to TRBJ1-3, with 7 positions matching TRBD1. The V and J ends lost 4 bases and 0 bases, in that order; junction bases with no gene match: 3. CDR1 is LGHNA and CDR2 is YSLEER in the germline V gene. The CDR3 runs 15 residues. The CDR3 nucleotides are TGCGCCAGCAGCCGGGACAGCGGCTCTGGAAACACCATATATTTT. Amino acids: CASSRDSGSGNTIYF.